The 18 T cell receptor beta chains below come from one sample, sequenced in a study of cytomegalovirus exposure and HLA in healthy donors (dated by TCRdb to about 2017). The method behind the library was the immunoSEQ multiplex PCR assay. A mixture of 60 forward primers for TCR Vbeta segments and 13 reverse primers for TCR Jbeta segments was used in the multiplex PCR. TCRdb obtained this table from immuneACCESS and retained in-frame rearrangements with V and J assigned. These tables miss some clones; where compared with another copy, unresolved V genes account for less than half of the shortfall, and the remainder is unexplained. Within this sample are 150,000 to 200,000 clones, with around 80% of them counted one time only. In total, the top ten clones hold around 6.5% of the sample. Material: PBMCs. These receptors came from a male donor in good health and CMV-seropositive.

The chain has TRBV5-1 and TRBJ2-1, with a tentative D call TRBD2 (5 bases). The CDR3 runs to 15 residues. Trimming removed 4 bases at V and 0 bases at J, with 11 bases between. CDR1 is SGHRS and CDR2 is YFSETQ in the germline V gene. Written as DNA, the CDR3 is TGCGCCAGCAGCCCGGGGTATTTCTCCTACAATGAGCAGTTCTTC. Protein: CASSPGYFSYNEQFF.

This clone occurred a few times. This sequence joins TRBV27 and TRBJ1-4; 9 bases are shared with TRBD1. The junction had 18 bases not matched to a gene; V was cut back by 5 bases and J by 14 bases. The CDR3 consists of 16 residues. Germline CDR1 and CDR2: MNHEY and SMNVEV (reference sequence). CDR3 amino acids: CASSPEGQGLRESLFF. The CDR3 DNA follows: TGTGCCAGCAGTCCCGAGGGACAGGGCTTAAGAGAGTCGCTGTTTTTT.

The V gene is TRBV18, the J gene TRBJ2-3, with 7 positions matching TRBD1. Per germline, CDR1 KGHSH and CDR2 LQKENI. The CDR3 has 14 residues. Trimming cost V 6 bases and J 3 bases; bases outside gene matches: 6. CDR3 sequence: CASSLGTVTDTQYF. For the CDR3, the DNA is TGTGCCAGCTCCCTCGGGACAGTTACAGATACGCAGTATTTT.

J is TRBJ2-1 and V is TRBV9; D gene ambiguous. CDR3 length: 12 residues. With 4 bases removed from V and 7 bases from J, the gap between germline ends came to 9 bases. The germline gives CDR1 SGDLS, CDR2 YYNGEE. The CDR3, as DNA: TGTGCCAGCAGCACCCTGCAGAATGAGCAGTTCTTC. Encoded protein: CASSTLQNEQFF.

DNA for the CDR3: TGTGCCATCAGTGAGCTTGGGGGGGGAGCGACTGAAGCTTTCTTT. This gives the protein CAISELGGGATEAFF. J is TRBJ1-1 and V is TRBV10-3, with D possibly matching TRBD1 (5 bases). Germline V lookup: CDR1 ENHRY, CDR2 SYGVKD. Trimming pared 2 bases from V and 5 bases from J, leaving 15 bases between. CDR3 length: 15 residues.

This clone was counted between two and nine times. The chain links TRBV7-2 to TRBJ2-7; the D gene is possibly TRBD1 (6 bases). The CDR3 is 14 residues long. Germline CDR1 reads SGHTA; CDR2 reads FQGNSA. The V gene lost 6 bases and the J gene lost 7 bases, with 19 bases spanning the gap. CDR3 bases: TGTGCCAGCAGTCGTACTGGACAGCCTGCGGAGCAGTACTTC. This gives the protein CASSRTGQPAEQYF.

This chain joins TRBV5-1 and TRBJ2-7; TRBD2 matches at 7 bases. CDR1 SGHRS and CDR2 YFSETQ come from the germline V gene. The CDR3 has 21 amino acids. The V gene end was trimmed by 1 base and the J gene end by 0 bases; junction bases not matched to a gene: 22. CDR3 protein: CASSLSTVSGTTISSSYEQYF. In DNA, the CDR3 is TGCGCCAGCAGCTTGTCAACCGTTTCCGGGACTACTATTTCGAGCTCCTACGAGCAGTACTTC.

The chain recombines TRBV7-9 with TRBJ2-3; TRBD2 matches 16 bases. The germline V gene encodes CDR1 SEHNR and CDR2 FQNEAQ (reference sequence). The length of the CDR3 is 16 residues. Germline trimming cut 5 bases from V and 8 bases from J; bases unmatched to any gene: 7. CDR3 loop: CASSAGTSGRASTQYF. DNA of the CDR3: TGTGCCAGCAGCGCCGGGACTAGCGGGAGGGCAAGTACGCAGTATTTT.

The chain joins TRBV5-6 to TRBJ2-3; a weak D match, TRBD2 (5 bases). The CDR3 runs to 16 residues. V was cut by 2 bases and J by 1 base, with 14 bases left in between. CDR1 and CDR2 (germline): SGHDT, YYEEEE. CDR3 nucleotide sequence: TGTGCCAGCAGCTTCAAACGGGATGGCGGCACAGATACGCAGTATTTT. This encodes CASSFKRDGGTDTQYF.

The gene calls are TRBV18 and TRBJ1-1, with no clear D. The CDR3 runs to 16 residues. Trimming left V 0 bases short and J 6 bases short, with 17 bases between. Germline V gives CDR1 KGHSH, CDR2 LQKENI. The CDR3 DNA reads as TGTGCCAGCTCACCACCGTCGGTGGGCCCACCCGCTGAAGCTTTCTTT. Translated, it gives CASSPPSVGPPAEAFF.

The V call is TRBV27, the J call TRBJ2-1, with TRBD2 matching over 8 bases. V lost 6 bases, J lost 10 bases, and 2 bases stayed unmatched. The CDR3 extends over 11 amino acids. From germline, CDR1 is MNHEY and CDR2 SMNVEV (reference sequence). The CDR3 sequence: CASRAGEEQFF. The CDR3 DNA reads as TGTGCCAGCAGAGCGGGAGAAGAGCAGTTCTTC.

The CDR3 coding sequence is TGTGCCAGCTCCGTGGGGCAGGCCTCCTACGAGCAGTACTTC. Amino acid sequence: CASSVGQASYEQYF. The chain has TRBV18 and TRBJ2-7, with D perhaps TRBD1 (5 bases). The germline V gene has CDR1 KGHSH and CDR2 LQKENI. V shed 6 bases and J shed 0 bases, with 12 bases lying between them. This CDR3 is built from 14 residues.

This clone occurred once. The chain joins TRBV9 to TRBJ2-2; 12 bases are shared with TRBD1. Germline V gene data show CDR1 as SGDLS and CDR2 as YYNGEE. With 3 bases clipped from V and 6 bases from J, the junction kept 6 bases outside the gene matches. The CDR3 has 16 amino acids. Here the CDR3 DNA reads TGTGCCAGCAGCGAGGGGACAGGGGGCGCGTCCGGGGAGCTGTTTTTT. Amino acid sequence: CASSEGTGGASGELFF.

The V call is TRBV4-1, the J call TRBJ2-1; D perhaps matches TRBD1 (5 bases). This CDR3 has 14 amino acids. Germline CDR1 and CDR2: MGHRA and YSYEKL. V lost 5 bases to trimming and J lost 1 base, with 9 bases between them. As DNA, the CDR3 is TGCGCCAGCAGCTTACAGGAGTCCTACAATGAGCAGTTCTTC. Translating it yields CASSLQESYNEQFF.

The chain couples TRBV5-4 to TRBJ2-7; D is uncertain. Trimming took 0 bases from V and 2 from J, leaving 15 bases between them. CDR3 length equals 16 residues. Germline loops: CDR1 SGHNT, CDR2 YYREEE (reference sequence). CDR3 sequence reads: CASSLAGMRSTYEQYF. The CDR3 DNA reads as TGTGCCAGCAGCTTGGCCGGCATGCGGTCAACCTACGAGCAGTACTTC.

V is TRBV11-2 and J is TRBJ2-1; 10 bases agree with TRBD2. Germline CDR1 and CDR2: SGHAT and FQNNGV. This CDR3 comprises 16 residues. J gave up 8 bases and V 7 bases, and 14 bases lay outside the gene matches. The CDR3 protein is CASTPLKSGRADEQFF. CDR3 DNA: TGTGCCAGCACCCCCTTAAAGAGCGGGAGGGCGGATGAGCAGTTCTTC.

This clone was counted once. The CDR3 loop is CAWSGGVGTDTQYF. DNA of the CDR3: TGTGCCTGGAGTGGGGGAGTGGGCACAGATACGCAGTATTTT. The gene calls are TRBV30 and TRBJ2-3; TRBD2 is a possible D gene (5 bases). The CDR3 loop spans 14 amino acids. The ends were cut back, 1 base at V and 1 base at J, with 9 bases in the middle. The germline V gene encodes CDR1 GTSNPN and CDR2 SVGIG (reference sequence).

The rearrangement links TRBV7-9 to TRBJ1-1, with D possibly TRBD1 on 6 matching bases. Germline V lookup: CDR1 SEHNR, CDR2 FQNEAQ (reference sequence). There are 15 residues in the CDR3. Trimming pared 2 bases from V and 4 bases from J, leaving 14 bases between. This CDR3 is CASSLFSGAGTEAFF. The CDR3 nucleotides are TGTGCCAGCAGCTTATTTTCAGGGGCGGGCACTGAAGCTTTCTTT.